One and the same sample provided the 7 T cell receptor beta chains below, sequenced in a study of blood T cell repertoires in COVID-19. Assay used: immunoSEQ multiplex PCR; TCRdb lists only in-frame clones, some missing. The repertoire consists of roughly 190,000 clones, with over 70% occurring once and the leading ten covering less than 3.5%. Material: peripheral blood. These receptors were taken from a man aged 45-65 years with active or convalescent COVID-19.

This clone has a count of ten or more. This CDR3 reads CSVEVYAAGRSNYGYTF. The CDR3, as DNA: TGCAGCGTTGAAGTCTATGCGGCAGGGCGATCCAACTATGGCTACACCTTC. The V gene is TRBV29-1, the J gene TRBJ1-2; D might be TRBD1 (5 bases). The ends were cut back, 1 base at V and 2 bases at J, with 20 bases in the middle. CDR3 length: 17 amino acids. CDR1 is SQVTM and CDR2 is ANQGSEA in the germline V gene.

J is TRBJ1-1 and V is TRBV5-1; no clear D gene. V was clipped by 1 base and J by 1 base, with 11 bases between them. The CDR3 has 15 residues. The germline gives CDR1 SGHRS, CDR2 YFSETQ. Written as DNA, the CDR3 is TGCGCCAGCAGCTTGCCAGGTCTAAAGAACACTGAAGCTTTCTTT. Translation: CASSLPGLKNTEAFF. The complete variable domain, with remaining parts taken from reference TRBV5-1 and TRBJ1-1, reads KAGVTQTPRYLIKTRGQQVTLSCSPISGHRSVSWYQQTPGQGLQFLFEYFSETQRNKGNFPGRFSGRQFSNSRSEMNVSTLELGDSALYLCASSLPGLKNTEAFFGQGTRLTVV.

The chain is built from TRBV28 and TRBJ1-5, with 9 bases identical to TRBD1. The CDR3 totals 17 residues. V trimming: 2 bases; J trimming: 4 bases; junction bases outside the gene matches: 9. CDR1 is MDHEN, CDR2 SYDVKM, per germline. For the CDR3, the DNA is TGTGCCAGCAGTTTAAAGCTGGGACAGGGACCGAATCAGCCCCAGCATTTT. It encodes CASSLKLGQGPNQPQHF.

This chain joins TRBV11-1 and TRBJ2-2; 10 bases match TRBD2. Losses at the gene ends were 4 bases for V and 5 bases for J; bases not matched to a gene: 7. There are 16 residues in the CDR3. Germline V lookup: CDR1 SGHAT, CDR2 FQDESV (reference sequence). The CDR3 coding sequence is TGTGCCAGCAGCTCAGTCCTAGCGGGAGATACCGGGGAGCTGTTTTTT. The encoded protein is CASSSVLAGDTGELFF.

The rearrangement joins TRBV19 to TRBJ1-2; D is ambiguous. The CDR3 sequence is 11 residues long. In germline, CDR1 is LNHDA, CDR2 SQIVND (reference sequence). V was cut by 5 bases and J by 8 bases, with 9 bases left in between. The DNA of the CDR3 is TGTGCCAGTAGTGTCCGGTGGGGCTACACCTTC. Protein product: CASSVRWGYTF.

This clone was recorded once. The J gene is TRBJ1-5, the V gene TRBV24-1, with D perhaps matching TRBD1 (6 bases). In germline, CDR1 is KGHDR, CDR2 SFDVKD. V lost 3 bases to trimming and J lost 4 bases, with 12 bases between them. CDR3 length equals 15 residues. CDR3 in DNA: TGTGCCACCAGTGATAAACGGGACACGAATCAGCCCCAGCATTTT. It codes for CATSDKRDTNQPQHF.

The chain carries TRBV6-5 and TRBJ2-7; 8 nucleotides align to TRBD2. Germline loops: CDR1 MNHEY, CDR2 SVGAGI. V lost 0 bases and J lost 7; bases outside the gene matches: 8. This CDR3 region has 15 residues. CDR3 bases: TGTGCCAGCAGTTACTCGGCGGGGGGCTTCCTGGAGCAGTACTTC. Translating it yields CASSYSAGGFLEQYF.